The rows below give T cell receptor beta chains drawn from one sample of a study of blood T cell repertoires in COVID-19. Produced via immunoSEQ multiplex PCR; TCRdb's table is partial and in-frame only. The sample yields around 200,000 clones, about 80% seen once. Sequenced: peripheral blood. The receptors derive from a man between 50 and 59 years old with active or convalescent COVID-19. CDR3s include the opening cysteine and the closing phenylalanine or tryptophan. A D gene is named only where the DNA matches it firmly. For some rows the clone size is stated as once, few or many, or as a class when expanded; others skip it.

D	V	size	J	DNA	CDR3
-	TRBV27	-	TRBJ2-3	TGTGCCAGCAATACTTACGGCGGGGGCGTCACAGATACGCAGTATTTT	CASNTYGGGVTDTQYF
-	TRBV29-1	few	TRBJ1-4	TGCAGCGTTGAAGGGTCAGGGCCTAATGAAAAACTGTTTTTT	CSVEGSGPNEKLFF
-	TRBV5-5	-	TRBJ1-1	TGTGCCAGCAGCGCCACACAAGGGCGGGAGGAAGCTTTCTTT	CASSATQGREEAFF
-	TRBV30	-	TRBJ1-2	TGTGCCTGGAGTCGCCAGACAGTATATGGCTACACCTTC	CAWSRQTVYGYTF
TRBD1	TRBV5-4	-	TRBJ2-3	TGTGCCAGCAGCCGGGACAGGCTTAGCACAGATACGCAGTATTTT	CASSRDRLSTDTQYF
TRBD1	TRBV19	-	TRBJ2-5	TGTGCCAGTAATCGGGGACAGCGTGGGGAGACCCAGTACTTC	CASNRGQRGETQYF
-	TRBV2	-	TRBJ1-5	TGTGCCACCGCCCCGAGGGATAGCAATCAGCCCCAGCATTTT	CATAPRDSNQPQHF
-	TRBV24-1	-	TRBJ2-3	TGTGCCACCAGTGACACCGGACATTCCACAGATACGCAGTATTTT	CATSDTGHSTDTQYF
TRBD1	TRBV28	-	TRBJ1-2	TGTGCCACCACAGGGGGCTACTATGGCTACACCTTC	CATTGGYYGYTF
TRBD1	TRBV18	-	TRBJ1-6	TGTGCCAGCTCACCCCTTAGGGCGGGACAGGGCGCTTCACCCCTCCACTTT	CASSPLRAGQGASPLHF
-	TRBV7-8	-	TRBJ2-1	TGTGCCAGCAGCTTGAGGGGGAATGAGCAGTTCTTC	CASSLRGNEQFF
-	TRBV6-5	-	TRBJ1-4	TGTGCCAGCAGTTACTCTGGCAGGGTTAGGGAAAAACTGTTTTTT	CASSYSGRVREKLFF
TRBD2	TRBV6-2/TRBV6-3	-	TRBJ2-3	TGTGCCAGCAGTTGGACTAGATTGGGCCAAGATACGCAGTATTTT	CASSWTRLGQDTQYF
TRBD1	TRBV11-2	-	TRBJ1-2	TGTGCCAGCAGTCCGGGACAGGGGGCTTGGGGCGACTATGGCTACACCTTC	CASSPGQGAWGDYGYTF
-	TRBV6-2/TRBV6-3	-	TRBJ2-2	TGTGCCAGCAGTATACTAAACACCGGGGAGCTGTTTTTT	CASSILNTGELFF
TRBD2	TRBV9	-	TRBJ2-1	TGTGCCAGCAGCCCCCGGGACTACATGGCCAATGAGCAGTTCTTC	CASSPRDYMANEQFF
-	TRBV25-1	-	TRBJ1-2	TGTGCCAGCAGTGAGGCACCATCTAACTATGGCTACACCTTC	CASSEAPSNYGYTF
-	TRBV19	-	TRBJ2-2	TGTGCCAGTAGTATAGCCTCCGGGGAGTCCGGGGAGCTGTTTTTT	CASSIASGESGELFF
TRBD1	TRBV4-1	-	TRBJ2-2	TGCGCCAGCAGCCAACCGGACAGGACCCAAACCGGGGAGCTGTTTTTT	CASSQPDRTQTGELFF
TRBD1	TRBV18	-	TRBJ2-6	TGTGCCAGCTCACCAACAGGGGGCATGTCTGGGGCCAACGTCCTGACTTTC	CASSPTGGMSGANVLTF
-	TRBV4-3	-	TRBJ2-7	TGCGCCAGCAGCCAAGAACTTGGGGCCCGAATCCAGTACTTC	CASSQELGARIQYF
TRBD1	TRBV7-2	-	TRBJ2-4	TGTGCCAGCAGCTTAGTCAAGGGGGCACAGTACTTC	CASSLVKGAQYF
TRBD2	TRBV6-5	few	TRBJ2-5	TGTGCCAGCTATAGTTGGCTAGCGGGGCAAGAGACCCAGTACTTC	CASYSWLAGQETQYF
-	TRBV5-1	-	TRBJ1-1	TGCGCCAGCAGCTTGGAGGGAGTGGGGAACACTGAAGCTTTCTTT	CASSLEGVGNTEAFF
-	TRBV4-1	once	TRBJ2-3	TGCGCCAGCAACCAATCGGTGGCAGATACGCAGTATTTT	CASNQSVADTQYF
TRBD2	TRBV6-5	-	TRBJ2-2	TGTGCCAGCAGTCGTGGGACTAAAAACACCGGGGAGCTGTTTTTT	CASSRGTKNTGELFF
TRBD1	TRBV14	once	TRBJ1-2	TGTGCCAGCAGCCCTCCGGGACAGGGGTATAATGGCTACACCTTC	CASSPPGQGYNGYTF
TRBD2	TRBV18	-	TRBJ2-1	TGTGCCAGCTCGGGGACTAGCGGGGCTGATGAGCAGTTCTTC	CASSGTSGADEQFF
TRBD1	TRBV2	-	TRBJ1-1	TGTGCCAGCAGTGGCAGACAGGGTGGGAACACTGAAGCTTTCTTT	CASSGRQGGNTEAFF
-	TRBV18	once	TRBJ1-2	TGTGCCAGCTCACCACCAGGCAGAACTTTGGGCGGCTACACCTTC	CASSPPGRTLGGYTF
TRBD1	TRBV29-1	-	TRBJ1-2	TGCAGCGTTCAGTCAACAGGGGTTAACTATGGCTACACCTTC	CSVQSTGVNYGYTF
TRBD1	TRBV5-4	-	TRBJ2-1	TGTGCCAGCAGCGTTCCGACAGGGGATGAGCAGTTCTTC	CASSVPTGDEQFF
TRBD1	TRBV30	-	TRBJ1-1	TGTGCCTGGAATCTAGGCAGGGGGTACACTGAAGCTTTCTTT	CAWNLGRGYTEAFF
-	TRBV4-1	-	TRBJ1-6	TGCGCCAGCAGCCCCCCTGCGTACGGGGGGGATTCACCCCTCCACTTT	CASSPPAYGGDSPLHF
-	TRBV5-1	-	TRBJ1-1	TGCGCCAGCAGCTTGGCAGGGCAGGGTCGGACTGAAGCTTTCTTT	CASSLAGQGRTEAFF
TRBD2	TRBV6-5	-	TRBJ2-3	TGTGCCAGCAGCATTAGCGGGGGGGCCACAGATACGCAGTATTTT	CASSISGGATDTQYF
-	TRBV23-1	-	TRBJ2-7	TGCGCCTCTCAAAGGGTCCCAGGGCGGCTCGAGCAGTACTTC	CASQRVPGRLEQYF
TRBD1	TRBV23-1	-	TRBJ1-3	TGCGCCAGCACCCGGACAGGGGGTTGCTCTGGAAACACCATATATTTT	CASTRTGGCSGNTIYF
TRBD2	TRBV12-5	-	TRBJ2-3	TGTGCTAGTGGTCCCGGGACTAGCGGTACGCAGTATTTT	CASGPGTSGTQYF
-	TRBV21-1	-	TRBJ2-7	TGTGCCAGCAGCATAGCCGGGACTAGCCGGTCCTACGAGCAGTACTTC	CASSIAGTSRSYEQYF
TRBD1	TRBV7-2	-	TRBJ2-3	TGTGCCAGCAGCCCCGACAGGGGGAAGACAGATACGCAGTATTTT	CASSPDRGKTDTQYF